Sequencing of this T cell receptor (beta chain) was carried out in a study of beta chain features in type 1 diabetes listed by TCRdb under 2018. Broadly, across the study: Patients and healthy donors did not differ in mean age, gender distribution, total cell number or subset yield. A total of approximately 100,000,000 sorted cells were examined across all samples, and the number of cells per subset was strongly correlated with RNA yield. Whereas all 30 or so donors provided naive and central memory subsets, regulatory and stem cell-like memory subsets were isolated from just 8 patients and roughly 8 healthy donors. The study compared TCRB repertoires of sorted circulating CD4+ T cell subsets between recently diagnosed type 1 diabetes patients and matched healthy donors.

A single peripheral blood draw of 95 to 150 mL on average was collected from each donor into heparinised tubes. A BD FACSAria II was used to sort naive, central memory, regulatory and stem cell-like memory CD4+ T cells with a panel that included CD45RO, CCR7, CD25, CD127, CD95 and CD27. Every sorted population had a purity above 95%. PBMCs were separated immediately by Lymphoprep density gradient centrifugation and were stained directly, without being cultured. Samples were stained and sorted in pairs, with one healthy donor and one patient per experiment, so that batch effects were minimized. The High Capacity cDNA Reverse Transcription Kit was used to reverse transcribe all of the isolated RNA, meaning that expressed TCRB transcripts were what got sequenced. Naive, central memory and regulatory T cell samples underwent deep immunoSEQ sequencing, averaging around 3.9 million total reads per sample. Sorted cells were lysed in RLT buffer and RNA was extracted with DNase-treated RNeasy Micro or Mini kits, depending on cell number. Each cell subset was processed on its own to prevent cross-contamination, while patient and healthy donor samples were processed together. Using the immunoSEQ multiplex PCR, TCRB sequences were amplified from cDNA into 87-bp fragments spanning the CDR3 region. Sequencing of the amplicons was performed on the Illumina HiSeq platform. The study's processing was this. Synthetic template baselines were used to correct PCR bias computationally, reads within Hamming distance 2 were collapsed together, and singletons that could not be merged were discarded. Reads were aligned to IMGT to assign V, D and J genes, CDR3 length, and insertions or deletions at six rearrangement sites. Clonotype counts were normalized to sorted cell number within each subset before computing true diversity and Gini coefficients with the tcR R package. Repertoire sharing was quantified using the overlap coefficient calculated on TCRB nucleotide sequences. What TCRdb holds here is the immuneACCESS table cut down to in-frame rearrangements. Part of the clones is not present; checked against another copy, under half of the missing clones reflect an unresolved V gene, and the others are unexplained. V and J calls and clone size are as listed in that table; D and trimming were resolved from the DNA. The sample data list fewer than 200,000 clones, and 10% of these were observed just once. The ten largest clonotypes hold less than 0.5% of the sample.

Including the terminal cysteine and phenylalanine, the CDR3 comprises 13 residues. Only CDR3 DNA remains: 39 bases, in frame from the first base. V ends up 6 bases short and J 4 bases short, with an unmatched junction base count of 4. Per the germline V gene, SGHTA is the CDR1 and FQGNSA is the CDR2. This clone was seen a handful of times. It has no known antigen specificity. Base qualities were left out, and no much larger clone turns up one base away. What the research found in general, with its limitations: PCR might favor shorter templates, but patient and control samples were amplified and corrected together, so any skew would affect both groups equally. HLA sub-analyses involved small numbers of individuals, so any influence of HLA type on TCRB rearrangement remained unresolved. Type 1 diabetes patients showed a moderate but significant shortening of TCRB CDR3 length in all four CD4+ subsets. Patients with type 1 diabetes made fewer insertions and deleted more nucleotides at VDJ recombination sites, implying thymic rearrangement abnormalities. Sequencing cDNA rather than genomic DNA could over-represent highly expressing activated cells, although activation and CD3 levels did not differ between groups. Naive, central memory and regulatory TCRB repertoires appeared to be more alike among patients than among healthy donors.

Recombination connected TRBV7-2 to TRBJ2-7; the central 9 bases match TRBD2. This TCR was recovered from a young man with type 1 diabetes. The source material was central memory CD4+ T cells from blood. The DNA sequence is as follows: TGTGCCAGCAGTAATAGCGGGAGTTACGAGCAGTACTTC. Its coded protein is CASSNSGSYEQYF.